A single sample gave rise to the 8 T cell receptor beta chains below, sequenced in a study of human T cells and chemical hapten exposure. Time point specified: patch test 1, 2 weeks after DPC sensitization. Treatment noted: therapeutic diphenylcyclopropenone sensitization with weekly scalp DPC. TCRdb re-called the RACE reads with MiXCR, one entry per CDR3 protein. Here the sample spans about 120,000 distinct CDR3 sequences, approximately 15% being singletons. The sample was whole blood, taken in connection with sensitization to the hapten diphenylcyclopropenone (DPC). These receptors were collected from a man in his late teens or twenties with alopecia areata. Some clones in this sample may be carry-over from other donors' samples.

This clonotype was found a few times. The chain carries TRBV6-2 or TRBV6-3 and TRBJ1-4; D is undetermined. Between the trimmed V and J ends, which lost 5 bases and 6 bases, there was a span of 16 bases. Germline V lookup: CDR1 MNHEY, CDR2 SVGEGT. The CDR3 length is 15 residues. As DNA, the CDR3 is TGTGCCAGCAGTGCGGCGACGGGCTCGTATGAAAAACTGTTTTTT. Translated: CASSAATGSYEKLFF.

The chain combines TRBV29-1 with TRBJ1-1; weak D call: TRBD1 (5 bases). The germline CDR1 and CDR2 sequences are SQVTM and ANQGSEA. V was pared by 8 bases and J by 1 base, with 11 bases between. The CDR3 length is 12 residues. The CDR3 protein is CSTGTENTEAFF. The CDR3 bases are TGCAGCACCGGGACCGAGAACACTGAAGCTTTCTTT.

The rearrangement uses TRBV4-3 and TRBJ2-4; 8 bases map to TRBD1. V dropped 1 base and J dropped 4; count of bases not matched to a gene: 3. The germline CDR1 and CDR2 sequences are LGHNA and YSLEER. The CDR3 sequence is 15 residues long. In nucleotides, the CDR3 is TGCGCCAGCAGCCAAGCCCGACAGGGGAAAAACATTCAGTACTTC. Protein product: CASSQARQGKNIQYF.

The chain employs TRBV10-2 and TRBJ2-7; D may be TRBD1 (6 bases). The CDR3 is made up of 15 amino acids. Looked up from germline, CDR1 is WSHSY and CDR2 is SAAADI. V was shortened by 8 bases and J by 3 bases, with 20 bases between the two germline ends. The CDR3 spells CASGSRGIGYYEQYF. The CDR3 DNA sequence: TGCGCCAGCGGGAGTAGGGGGATTGGTTACTACGAGCAGTACTTC.

The count of this clonotype is one. The rearrangement joins TRBV28 to TRBJ2-5; D gene ambiguous. From germline, CDR1 is MDHEN and CDR2 SYDVKM. This CDR3 is 12 amino acids long. Trimming removed 4 bases from V and 1 base from J, with 4 bases in between. CDR3 loop: CASSSPQETQYF. CDR3 DNA sequence: TGTGCCAGCAGTTCGCCCCAAGAGACCCAGTACTTC.

The chain uses TRBV7-9 and TRBJ2-5; D call uncertain. With 4 bases removed from V and 9 bases from J, the gap between germline ends came to 27 bases. The CDR3 has 17 amino acids. Germline loops: CDR1 SEHNR, CDR2 FQNEAQ (reference sequence). CDR3 loop: CASSSAGPGPKTYPQYF. The CDR3 DNA reads as TGTGCCAGCAGCTCGGCCGGGCCAGGACCTAAGACCTACCCCCAGTACTTC.

DNA of the CDR3: TGTGCCAGCAGACAGGGGGAGCTTGGCTACACCTTC. Translating gives CASRQGELGYTF. This rearrangement joins TRBV28 to TRBJ1-2; 8 bases align to TRBD1. The V gene's germline CDR1 is MDHEN and CDR2 SYDVKM. V lost 6 bases and J lost 7; bases outside the gene matches: 4. The CDR3 loop spans 12 amino acids.

This clonotype occurred a few times. The rearrangement uses TRBV3-1 and TRBJ1-4, with 9 bases identical to TRBD1. The CDR3 runs to 15 residues. Trimming at V came to 3 bases and at J to 6 bases, leaving 5 bases not matched to a gene. Germline values: CDR1 LGHDT, CDR2 YNNKEL (reference sequence). The CDR3 spells CASSQPGQGDEKLFF. The DNA of the CDR3 is TGTGCCAGCAGCCAGCCGGGACAGGGTGATGAAAAACTGTTTTTT.